The T cell receptor (beta chain) described here comes from a study of glioma-infiltrating T cells. On this clonotype itself: Its antigen remains unknown.

Findings of the study overall: CDR3 overlap between tissue and blood was very small. Above-expected tissue-blood divergence occurred in all gliomas, most in low-grade ones.

Looked up from germline, CDR1 is LGHDT and CDR2 is YNNKEL (reference sequence). The length of the CDR3 is 15 residues. The V gene end was trimmed by 4 bases and the J gene end by 4 bases; junction bases not matched to a gene: 4. Amplification of TCR alpha and beta CDR3 regions from RNA used iRepertoire nested multiplex PCR. Tissue mRNA or PBMC total RNA, roughly 100-400 ng, went into one-step reverse transcription and amplification. TCRdb re-called the multiplex PCR reads through MiXCR, storing one row per CDR3 protein. The data show fewer than 200,000 distinct CDR3 sequences, with more than 25% seen just once and 20% to 25% held by the top ten.

The origin of this receptor is a human donor with low-grade glioma or glioblastoma, undergoing nonglioma brain surgery, or in good health (not recorded which). J is TRBJ2-3 and V is TRBV3-1, with 11 positions matching TRBD2. Sequenced sample: glioma tissue, nonneoplastic brain tissue, or PBMCs (not recorded which). CDR3 in DNA: TGTGCCAGCAGCCCGACTAGCGGGACCCCAGATACGCAGTATTTT. It encodes CASSPTSGTPDTQYF.